This T cell receptor (beta chain) stems from a study of radiation and T cells in renal cell carcinoma. General study findings and limits: Without pretreatment biopsies, baseline tumor clonotype presence was undetermined. In blood, top tumor clones expanded by 2 weeks, shrinking by 4.

The method was immunoSEQ multiplex PCR; TCRdb's version includes in-frame clones alone and lacks a portion of them. Among around 70,000 clones listed, 82% were seen once. Time point of the sample: blood 2 weeks post-SBRT. Documented treatment: 15 Gy SBRT to primary tumor, nephrectomy 4 weeks later. Clear cell pathology was present in this patient's renal cell carcinoma. On this clone itself: Its antigen remains unknown.

The ends lost 0 bases at V and 0 bases at J; junction bases unmatched: 3. Germline-derived CDR1 and CDR2 are SGHNT and YYREEE (reference sequence). This CDR3 is 16 amino acids long. The sequenced sample was blood, obtained from a patient whose treatment included radiotherapy and nephrectomy. The receptor was derived from a man aged 55 to 70 with renal cell carcinoma. This chain links TRBV5-4 with TRBJ2-3; 8 nucleotides agree with TRBD2. This CDR3 reads CASSLELAVSTDTQYF. CDR3 DNA: TGTGCCAGCAGCTTGGAACTAGCGGTTAGCACAGATACGCAGTATTTT.